This passage covers 11 T cell receptor beta chains from one sample sequenced in a study of blood T cell repertoires in COVID-19. Only in-frame clones appear in the TCRdb table, and some are missing; sequencing was by immunoSEQ multiplex PCR. Here the sample spans around 100,000 clones, around 85% being singletons. Sequencing input: peripheral blood. The source is a man between 50 and 59 years old with active or convalescent COVID-19.

CDR3 loop: CAWSIGQGNQPQHF. CDR3 DNA sequence: TGTGCCTGGAGCATCGGACAGGGGAATCAGCCCCAGCATTTT. The gene calls are TRBV30 and TRBJ1-5; 9 nucleotides agree with TRBD1. CDR1 and CDR2 from the germline V gene are GTSNPN and SVGIG (reference sequence). The CDR3 length is 14 residues. With 3 bases clipped from V and 4 bases from J, the junction kept 4 bases outside the gene matches.

J is TRBJ1-2 and V is TRBV7-8; weak D call: TRBD1 (5 bases). Germline CDR1 reads SGHVS; CDR2 reads FQNEAQ. Deletions cut 4 bases from V and 2 bases from J, with 11 bases between. The CDR3 has 14 amino acids. This CDR3 is CASSSLRANYGYTF. For the CDR3, the DNA is TGTGCCAGCAGCTCTCTCAGGGCGAACTATGGCTACACCTTC.

The chain links TRBV6-5 to TRBJ2-1; possible D gene TRBD1, 6 bases. Trimming took 6 bases from V and 8 from J, leaving 17 bases between them. The CDR3 has 14 residues. The germline CDR1 and CDR2 sequences are MNHEY and SVGAGI. Here the CDR3 reads CASRIKPGDDEQFF. DNA for the CDR3: TGTGCCAGCAGGATCAAACCAGGGGACGATGAGCAGTTCTTC.

The V and J genes are TRBV6-6 and TRBJ2-7; 7 bases align to TRBD2. V dropped 9 bases and J dropped 0; count of bases not matched to a gene: 11. CDR1 and CDR2 (germline): MNHNY, SVGAGI (reference sequence). There are 15 residues in the CDR3. This CDR3 reads CASRTQRESSYEQYF. The CDR3 DNA reads as TGTGCCAGTCGGACCCAGCGGGAAAGCTCCTACGAGCAGTACTTC.

This clone was seen a single time. J is TRBJ1-2 and V is TRBV6-5, with D maybe TRBD1 (5 bases). The CDR3 runs 16 residues. Trimming left V 0 bases short and J 1 base short, with 12 bases between. The germline CDR1 and CDR2 sequences are MNHEY and SVGAGI. The DNA of the CDR3 is TGTGCCAGCAGTTACTCGATGCAGGGACTTAACTATGGCTACACCTTC. It codes for CASSYSMQGLNYGYTF.

The rearrangement joins TRBV5-4 to TRBJ2-5, with unresolved D. Trimming left V 0 bases short and J 5 bases short, with 8 bases between. This CDR3 contains 13 residues. Germline CDR1 is SGHNT and CDR2 is YYREEE (reference sequence). Here the CDR3 DNA reads TGTGCCAGCAGCTTGGATCGAGCGGAGACCCAGTACTTC. This translates into CASSLDRAETQYF.

The CDR3 loop is CASSPDSDRGRSIPQYF. The DNA for the CDR3 is TGTGCCAGTAGCCCTGACTCTGACAGGGGGCGATCCATCCCCCAGTACTTC. The J gene is TRBJ2-5, the V gene TRBV19, with 10 bases lining up with TRBD1. Germline V CDR1 and CDR2: LNHDA, SQIVND (reference sequence). The CDR3 has 17 amino acids. V dropped 6 bases and J dropped 9; count of bases not matched to a gene: 19.

The chain links TRBV25-1 to TRBJ2-3, with TRBD1 identical over 7 bases. The V gene end was trimmed by 4 bases and the J gene end by 2 bases; junction bases not matched to a gene: 6. Germline lookup yields CDR1 MGHDK and CDR2 SYGVNS. CDR3 length: 15 amino acids. The CDR3 region is CASSARDSPTDTQYF. The CDR3 bases are TGTGCCAGCAGTGCCCGGGACAGCCCCACAGATACGCAGTATTTT.

This clone was seen just once. The chain couples TRBV6-1 to TRBJ1-2; D unclear. There are 13 residues in the CDR3. The germline CDR1 and CDR2 sequences are MNHNS and SASEGT. Trimming cost V 2 bases and J 4 bases, with 8 bases left between them. The CDR3 reads CASSEMYSYGYTF. DNA of the CDR3: TGTGCCAGCAGTGAAATGTACTCCTATGGCTACACCTTC.

In this sample, this clone turned up once. The chain recombines TRBV28 with TRBJ2-5, with a possible D match to TRBD1 (5 bases). CDR1 is MDHEN, CDR2 SYDVKM, per germline. The length of the CDR3 is 12 residues. V lost 9 bases, J lost 1 base, and 9 bases lay in between. CDR3 bases: TGTGCCAGTTCAGGGTCCCAAGAGACCCAGTACTTC. Its protein product is CASSGSQETQYF. Variable domain in full (rest from reference TRBV28 and TRBJ2-5): DVKVTQSSRYLVKRTGEKVFLECVQDMDHENMFWYRQDPGLGLRLIYFSYDVKMKEKGDIPEGYSVSREKKERFSLILESASTNQTSMYLCASSGSQETQYFGPGTRLLVL.

The J gene is TRBJ2-7, the V gene TRBV27, with D perhaps TRBD1 (6 bases). From germline, CDR1 is MNHEY and CDR2 SMNVEV (reference sequence). CDR3 length: 14 amino acids. Trimming shortened V by 10 bases and J by 0 bases, and 16 bases separated the two germline ends. The CDR3: CATTRDMNSYEQYF. The CDR3 nucleotides read TGTGCCACGACCCGGGACATGAACTCCTACGAGCAGTACTTC.